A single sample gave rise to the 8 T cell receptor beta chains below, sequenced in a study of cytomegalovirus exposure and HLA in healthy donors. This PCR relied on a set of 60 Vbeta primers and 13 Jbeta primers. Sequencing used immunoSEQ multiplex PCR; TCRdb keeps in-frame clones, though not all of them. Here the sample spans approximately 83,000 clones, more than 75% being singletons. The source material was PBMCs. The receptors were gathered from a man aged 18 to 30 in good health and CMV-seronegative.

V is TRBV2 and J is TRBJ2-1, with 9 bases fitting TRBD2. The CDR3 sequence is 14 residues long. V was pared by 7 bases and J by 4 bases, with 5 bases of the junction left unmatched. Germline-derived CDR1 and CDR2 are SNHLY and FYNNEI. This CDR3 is CASTLSGGYNEQFF. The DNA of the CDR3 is TGTGCCAGCACCCTCAGCGGGGGGTACAATGAGCAGTTCTTC.

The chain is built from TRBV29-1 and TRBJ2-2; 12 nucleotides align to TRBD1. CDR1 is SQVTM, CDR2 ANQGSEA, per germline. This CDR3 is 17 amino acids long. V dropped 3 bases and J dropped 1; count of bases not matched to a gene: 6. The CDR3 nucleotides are TGCAGCGTTGAGGGACAGGGGGCTTCACTGAACACCGGGGAGCTGTTTTTT. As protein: CSVEGQGASLNTGELFF.

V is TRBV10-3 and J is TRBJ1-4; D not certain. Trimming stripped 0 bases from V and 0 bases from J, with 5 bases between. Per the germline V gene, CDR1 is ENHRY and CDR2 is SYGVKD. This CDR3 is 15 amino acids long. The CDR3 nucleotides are TGTGCCATCAGTGAGTCGAGGACAACTAATGAAAAACTGTTTTTT. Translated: CAISESRTTNEKLFF.

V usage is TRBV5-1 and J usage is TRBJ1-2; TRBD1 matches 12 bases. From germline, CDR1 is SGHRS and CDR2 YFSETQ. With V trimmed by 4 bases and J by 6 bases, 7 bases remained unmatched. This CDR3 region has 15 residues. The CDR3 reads CASSTRDRGLDGYTF. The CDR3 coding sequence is TGCGCCAGCAGCACCCGGGACAGGGGGCTCGATGGCTACACCTTC.

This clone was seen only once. The CDR3 nucleotides are TGTGCCACCACAGACAGGAGTAATTCACCCCTCCACTTT. This sequence encodes CATTDRSNSPLHF. V gene TRBV6-5 combines with J gene TRBJ1-6, with D possibly TRBD1 on 6 matching bases. Germline loops: CDR1 MNHEY, CDR2 SVGAGI. V lost 10 bases and J 6 bases, leaving 13 bases between the germline ends. The CDR3 sequence is 13 residues long.

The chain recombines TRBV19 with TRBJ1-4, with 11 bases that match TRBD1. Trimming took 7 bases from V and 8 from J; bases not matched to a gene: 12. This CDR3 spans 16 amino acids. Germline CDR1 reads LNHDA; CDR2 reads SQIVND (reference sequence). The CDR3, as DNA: TGTGCCAGTACCCTCACCCGGGACAGGGGGGGAGAAAAACTGTTTTTT. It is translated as CASTLTRDRGGEKLFF.

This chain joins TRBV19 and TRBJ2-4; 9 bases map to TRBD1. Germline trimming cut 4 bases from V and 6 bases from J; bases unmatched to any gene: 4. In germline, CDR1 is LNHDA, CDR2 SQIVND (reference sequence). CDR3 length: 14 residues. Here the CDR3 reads CASSRTGDGNIQYF. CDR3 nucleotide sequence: TGTGCCAGTAGTAGGACAGGGGATGGAAACATTCAGTACTTC.

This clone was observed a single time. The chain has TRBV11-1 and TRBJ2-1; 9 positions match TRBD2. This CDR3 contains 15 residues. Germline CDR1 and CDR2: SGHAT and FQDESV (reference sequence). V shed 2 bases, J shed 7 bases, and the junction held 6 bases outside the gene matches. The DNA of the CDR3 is TGTGCCAGCAGCTTAATGTCTAGCGGGGAAAATGAGCAGTTCTTC. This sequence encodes CASSLMSSGENEQFF.